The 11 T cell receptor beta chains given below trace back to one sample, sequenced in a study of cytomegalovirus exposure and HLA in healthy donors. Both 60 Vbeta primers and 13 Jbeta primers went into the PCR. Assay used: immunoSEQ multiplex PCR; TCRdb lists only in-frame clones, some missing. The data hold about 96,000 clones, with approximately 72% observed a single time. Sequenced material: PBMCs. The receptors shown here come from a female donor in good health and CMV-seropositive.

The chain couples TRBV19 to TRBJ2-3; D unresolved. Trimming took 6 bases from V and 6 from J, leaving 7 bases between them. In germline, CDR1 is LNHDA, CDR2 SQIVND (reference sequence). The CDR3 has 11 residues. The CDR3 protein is CASSLWDTQYF. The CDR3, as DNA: TGTGCCAGTAGCCTATGGGATACGCAGTATTTT.

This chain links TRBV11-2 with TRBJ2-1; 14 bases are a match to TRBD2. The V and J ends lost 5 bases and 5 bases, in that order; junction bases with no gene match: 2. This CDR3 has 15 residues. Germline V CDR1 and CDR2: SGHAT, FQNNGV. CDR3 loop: CASSKGLAGDNEQFF. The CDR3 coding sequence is TGTGCCAGCAGCAAGGGACTAGCGGGGGACAATGAGCAGTTCTTC.

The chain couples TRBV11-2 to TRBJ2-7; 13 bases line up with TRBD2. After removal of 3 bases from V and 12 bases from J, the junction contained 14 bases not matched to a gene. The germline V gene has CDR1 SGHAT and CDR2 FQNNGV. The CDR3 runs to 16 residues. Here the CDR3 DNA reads TGTGCCAGCAGCTTCGGTAAAGGACTAGCGGGAGATGGAGGGTACTTC. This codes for CASSFGKGLAGDGGYF.

The CDR3 is CASSFRLAGGVGKNIQYF. CDR3 bases: TGTGCCAGCAGCTTTCGACTAGCGGGGGGCGTAGGGAAAAACATTCAGTACTTC. The gene calls are TRBV5-4 and TRBJ2-4; 13 bases fit TRBD2. The CDR3 length is 18 residues. From germline, CDR1 is SGHNT and CDR2 YYREEE (reference sequence). Trimming cost V 2 bases and J 4 bases; bases outside gene matches: 9.

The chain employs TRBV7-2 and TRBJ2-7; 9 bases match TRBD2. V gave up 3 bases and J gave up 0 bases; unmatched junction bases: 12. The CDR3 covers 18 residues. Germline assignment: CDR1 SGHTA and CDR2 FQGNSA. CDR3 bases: TGTGCCAGCAGCTTGAAGATAGCGGGAGTGGGTGGCTCCTACGAGCAGTACTTC. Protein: CASSLKIAGVGGSYEQYF.

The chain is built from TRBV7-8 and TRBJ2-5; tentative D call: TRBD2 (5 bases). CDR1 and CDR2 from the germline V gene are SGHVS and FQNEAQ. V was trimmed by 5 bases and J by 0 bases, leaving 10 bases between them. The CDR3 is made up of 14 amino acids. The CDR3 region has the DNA TGTGCCAGCAGCCAACTAGAGTACCAAGAGACCCAGTACTTC. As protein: CASSQLEYQETQYF.

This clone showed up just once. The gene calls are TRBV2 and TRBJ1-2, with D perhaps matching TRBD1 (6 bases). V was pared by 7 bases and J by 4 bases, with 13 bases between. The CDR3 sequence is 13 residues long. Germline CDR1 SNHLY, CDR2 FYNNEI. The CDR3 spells CASKSNRAYGYTF. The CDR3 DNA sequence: TGTGCCAGCAAAAGTAACAGGGCCTATGGCTACACCTTC. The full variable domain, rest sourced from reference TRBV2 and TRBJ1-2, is EPEVTQTPSHQVTQMGQEVILRCVPISNHLYFYWYRQILGQKVEFLVSFYNNEISEKSEIFDDQFSVERPDGSNFTLKIRSTKLEDSAMYFCASKSNRAYGYTFGSGTRLTVV.

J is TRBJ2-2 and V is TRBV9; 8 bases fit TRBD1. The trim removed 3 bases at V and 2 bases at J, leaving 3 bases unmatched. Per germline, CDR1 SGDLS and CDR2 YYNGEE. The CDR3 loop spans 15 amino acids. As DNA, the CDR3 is TGTGCCAGCAGCGAACAGGGGGGAAACACCGGGGAGCTGTTTTTT. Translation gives CASSEQGGNTGELFF.

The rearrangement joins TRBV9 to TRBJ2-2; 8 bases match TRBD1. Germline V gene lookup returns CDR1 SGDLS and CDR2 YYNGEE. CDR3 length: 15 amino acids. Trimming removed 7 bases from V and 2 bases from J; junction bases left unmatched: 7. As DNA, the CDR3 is TGTGCCAGCGGGTTTGGGACAGGTAACACCGGGGAGCTGTTTTTT. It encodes CASGFGTGNTGELFF.

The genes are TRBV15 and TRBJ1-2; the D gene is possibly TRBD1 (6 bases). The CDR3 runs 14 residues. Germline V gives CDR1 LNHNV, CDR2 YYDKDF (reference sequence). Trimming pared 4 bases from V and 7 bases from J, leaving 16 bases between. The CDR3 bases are TGTGCCACCAGCACCCGAATGGGGGGGCTTGGCTACACCTTC. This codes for CATSTRMGGLGYTF.

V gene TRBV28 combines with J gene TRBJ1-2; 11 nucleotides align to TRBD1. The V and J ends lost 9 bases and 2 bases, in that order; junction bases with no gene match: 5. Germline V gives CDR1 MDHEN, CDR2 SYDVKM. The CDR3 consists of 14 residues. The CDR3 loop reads CASSGTGGNYGYTF. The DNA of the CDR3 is TGTGCCAGTTCCGGGACAGGGGGGAACTATGGCTACACCTTC.